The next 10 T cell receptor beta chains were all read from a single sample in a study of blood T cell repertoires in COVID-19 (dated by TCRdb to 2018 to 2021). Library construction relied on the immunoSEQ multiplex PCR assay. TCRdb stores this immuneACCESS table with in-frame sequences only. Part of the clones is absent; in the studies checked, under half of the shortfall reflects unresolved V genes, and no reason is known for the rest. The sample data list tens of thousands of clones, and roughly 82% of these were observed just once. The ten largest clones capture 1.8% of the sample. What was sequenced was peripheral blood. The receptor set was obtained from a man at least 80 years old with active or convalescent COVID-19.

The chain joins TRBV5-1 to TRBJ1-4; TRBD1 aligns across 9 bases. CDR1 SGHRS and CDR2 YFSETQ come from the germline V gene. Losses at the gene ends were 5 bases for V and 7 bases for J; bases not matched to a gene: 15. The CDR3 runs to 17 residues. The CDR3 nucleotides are TGCGCCAGCAGATCTTCCGGGACAGGGTGGGAAAGTGAAAAACTGTTTTTT. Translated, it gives CASRSSGTGWESEKLFF.

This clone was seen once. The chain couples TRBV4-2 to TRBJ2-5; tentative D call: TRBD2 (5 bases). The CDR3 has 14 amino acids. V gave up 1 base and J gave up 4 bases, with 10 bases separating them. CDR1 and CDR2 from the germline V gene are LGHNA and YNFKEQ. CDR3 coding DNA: TGTGCCAGCAGCCAAGGGAGGACCAGAGAGACCCAGTACTTC. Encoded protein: CASSQGRTRETQYF.

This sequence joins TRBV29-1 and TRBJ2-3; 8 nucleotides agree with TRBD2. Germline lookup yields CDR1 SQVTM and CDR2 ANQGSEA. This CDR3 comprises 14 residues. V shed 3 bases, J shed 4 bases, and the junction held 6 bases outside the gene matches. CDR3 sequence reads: CSVESRGGPDTQYF. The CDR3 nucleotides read TGCAGCGTTGAGAGTCGGGGGGGACCAGATACGCAGTATTTT.

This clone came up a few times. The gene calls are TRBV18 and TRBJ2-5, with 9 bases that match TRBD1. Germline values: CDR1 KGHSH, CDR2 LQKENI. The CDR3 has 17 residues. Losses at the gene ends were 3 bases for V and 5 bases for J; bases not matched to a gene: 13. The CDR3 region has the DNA TGTGCCAGCTCACCCGGGGCGGACAGGGGCGTGTTGGAGACCCAGTACTTC. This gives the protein CASSPGADRGVLETQYF.

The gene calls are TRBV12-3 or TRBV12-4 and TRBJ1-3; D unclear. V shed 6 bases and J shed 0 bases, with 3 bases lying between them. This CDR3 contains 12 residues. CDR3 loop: CASSISGNTIYF. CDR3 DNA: TGTGCCAGCAGCATCTCTGGAAACACCATATATTTT.

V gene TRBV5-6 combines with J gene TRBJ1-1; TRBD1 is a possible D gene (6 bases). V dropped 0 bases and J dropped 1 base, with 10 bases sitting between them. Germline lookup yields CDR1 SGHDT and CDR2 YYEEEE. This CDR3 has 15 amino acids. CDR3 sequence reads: CASSLAGQPNTEAFF. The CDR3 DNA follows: TGTGCCAGCAGCTTGGCAGGACAGCCGAACACTGAAGCTTTCTTT.

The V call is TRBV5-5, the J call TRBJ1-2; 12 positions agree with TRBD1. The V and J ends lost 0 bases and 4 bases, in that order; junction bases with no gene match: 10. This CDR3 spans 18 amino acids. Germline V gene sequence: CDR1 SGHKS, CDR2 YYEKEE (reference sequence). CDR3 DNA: TGTGCCAGCAGCTTGGCGGGACAGGGGGCGCGGACCCTCTATGGCTACACCTTC. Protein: CASSLAGQGARTLYGYTF.

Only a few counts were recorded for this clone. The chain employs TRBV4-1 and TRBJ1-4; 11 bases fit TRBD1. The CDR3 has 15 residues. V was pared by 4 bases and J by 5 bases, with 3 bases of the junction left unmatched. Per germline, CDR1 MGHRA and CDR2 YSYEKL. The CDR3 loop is CASSRDRGTNEKLFF. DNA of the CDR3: TGCGCCAGCAGCCGGGACAGGGGGACAAATGAAAAACTGTTTTTT.

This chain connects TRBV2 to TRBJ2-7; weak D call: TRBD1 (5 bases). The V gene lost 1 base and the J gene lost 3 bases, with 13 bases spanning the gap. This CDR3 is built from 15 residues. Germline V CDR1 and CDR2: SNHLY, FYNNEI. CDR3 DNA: TGTGCCAGCAGTGAAGAGGGGATTTTGAGCTACGAGCAGTACTTC. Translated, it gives CASSEEGILSYEQYF.

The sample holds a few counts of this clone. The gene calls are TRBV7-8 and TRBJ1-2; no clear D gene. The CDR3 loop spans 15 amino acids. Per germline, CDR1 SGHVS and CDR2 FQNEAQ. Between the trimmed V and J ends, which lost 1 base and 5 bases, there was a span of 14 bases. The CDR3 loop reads CASSLGAVTDYGYTF. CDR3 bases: TGTGCCAGCAGCTTAGGGGCCGTCACAGATTATGGCTACACCTTC. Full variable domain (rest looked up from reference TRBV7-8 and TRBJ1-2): GAGVSQSPRYKVAKRGQDVALRCDPISGHVSLFWYQQALGQGPEFLTYFQNEAQLDKSGLPSDRFFAERPEGSVSTLKIQRTQQEDSAVYLCASSLGAVTDYGYTFGSGTRLTVV.